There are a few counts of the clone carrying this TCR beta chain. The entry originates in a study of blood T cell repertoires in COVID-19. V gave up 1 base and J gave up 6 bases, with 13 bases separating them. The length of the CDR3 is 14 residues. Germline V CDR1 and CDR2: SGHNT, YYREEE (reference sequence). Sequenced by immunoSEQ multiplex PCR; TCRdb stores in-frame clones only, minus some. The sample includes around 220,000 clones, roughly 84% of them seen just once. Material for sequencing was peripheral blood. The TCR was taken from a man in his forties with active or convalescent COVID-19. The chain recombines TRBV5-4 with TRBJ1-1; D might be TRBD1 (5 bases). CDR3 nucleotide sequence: TGTGCCAGCAGCTTGAGACAGAGTACGGCTGAAGCTTTCTTT. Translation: CASSLRQSTAEAFF.